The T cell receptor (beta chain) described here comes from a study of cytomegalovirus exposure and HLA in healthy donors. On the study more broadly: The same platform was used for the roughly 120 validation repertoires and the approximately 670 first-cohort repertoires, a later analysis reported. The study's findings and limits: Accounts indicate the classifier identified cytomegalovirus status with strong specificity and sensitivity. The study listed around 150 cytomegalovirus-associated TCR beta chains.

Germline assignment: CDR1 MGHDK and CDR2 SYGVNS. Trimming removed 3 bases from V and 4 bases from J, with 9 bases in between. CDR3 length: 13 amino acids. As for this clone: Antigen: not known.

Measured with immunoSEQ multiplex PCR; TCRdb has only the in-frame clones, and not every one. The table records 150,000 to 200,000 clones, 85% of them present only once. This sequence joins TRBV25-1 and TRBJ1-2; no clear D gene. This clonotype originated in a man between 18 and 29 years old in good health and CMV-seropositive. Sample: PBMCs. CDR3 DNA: TGTGCCAGCAGTGATAACGGTGTCTATGGCTACACCTTC. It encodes CASSDNGVYGYTF.